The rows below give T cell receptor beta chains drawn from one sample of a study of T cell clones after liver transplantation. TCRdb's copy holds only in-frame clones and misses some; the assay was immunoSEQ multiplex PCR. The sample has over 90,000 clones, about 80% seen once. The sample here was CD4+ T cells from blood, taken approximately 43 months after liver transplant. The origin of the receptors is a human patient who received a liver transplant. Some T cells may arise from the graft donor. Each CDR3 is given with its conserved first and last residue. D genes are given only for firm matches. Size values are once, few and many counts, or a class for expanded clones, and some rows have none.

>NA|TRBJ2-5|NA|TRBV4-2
TGTGCCAGCAGCCAAGATGTAAGGGTAGGTGAAGAGACCCAGTACTTC
CASSQDVRVGEETQYF
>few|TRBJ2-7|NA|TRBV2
TGTGCCAGTGGAGGAGACTACGAGCAGTACTTC
CASGGDYEQYF
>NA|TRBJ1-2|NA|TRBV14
TGTGCCAGCAGCCAAGATCGAACAGTCTATGGCTACACCTTC
CASSQDRTVYGYTF
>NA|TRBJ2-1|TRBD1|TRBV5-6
TGTGCCAGCAGCCTTCGGACAGGGACTCTCTACAATGAGCAGTTCTTC
CASSLRTGTLYNEQFF
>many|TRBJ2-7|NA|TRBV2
TGTGCCAGTAGGGGGGGCCCCACCTACGAGCAGTACTTC
CASRGGPTYEQYF
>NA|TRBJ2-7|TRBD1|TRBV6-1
TGTGCCAGCACCCTGGGACAGTCCTACGAGCAGTACTTC
CASTLGQSYEQYF
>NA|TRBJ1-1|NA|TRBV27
TGTGCCAGCAGTTTCAGAACGGAGAACACTGAAGCTTTCTTT
CASSFRTENTEAFF
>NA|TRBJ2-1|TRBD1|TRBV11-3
TGTGCCAGCAGCACCGGGGACAGGGGATCCAATGAGCAGTTCTTC
CASSTGDRGSNEQFF
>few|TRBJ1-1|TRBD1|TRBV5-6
TGTGCCAGCAGCTTACGAAGTTGGGGGACAGTACAGAACACTGAAGCTTTCTTT
CASSLRSWGTVQNTEAFF
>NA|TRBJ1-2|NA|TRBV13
TGTGCCAGCAGCTTAGTGGGTGGCTACACCTTC
CASSLVGGYTF
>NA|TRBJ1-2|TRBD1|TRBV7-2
TGTGCCAGCAGCTTAGGGACAGGGGCTGACTATGGCTACACCTTC
CASSLGTGADYGYTF
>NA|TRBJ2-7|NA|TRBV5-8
TGTGCCAGCAGCTTGGGGCCGGGGAGGAGATACGAGCAGTACTTC
CASSLGPGRRYEQYF
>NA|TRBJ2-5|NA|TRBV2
TGTGCCAGCAGTAACCTAGTGGCGGGGGAGACCCAGTACTTC
CASSNLVAGETQYF
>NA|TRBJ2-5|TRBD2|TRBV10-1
TGCGCCAGCAGTAGGACTAGCGGGAGGCACCAAGAGACCCAGTACTTC
CASSRTSGRHQETQYF
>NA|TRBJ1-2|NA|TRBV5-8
TGTGCCAGCAGCCCGACCGGGGCAACTAACTATGGCTACACCTTC
CASSPTGATNYGYTF
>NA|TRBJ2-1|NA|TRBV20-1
TGCAGTGCAGTTCAGCACAATGAGCAGTTCTTC
CSAVQHNEQFF
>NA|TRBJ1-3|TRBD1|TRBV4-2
TGTGCCAGCAGCCAAGAGGGGATTAGGACAGGCCTCCTAAGCTCTGGAAACACCATATATTTT
CASSQEGIRTGLLSSGNTIYF
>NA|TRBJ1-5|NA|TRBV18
TGTGCCAGCTCACCAGGGGTTAGCAATCAGCCCCAGCATTTT
CASSPGVSNQPQHF
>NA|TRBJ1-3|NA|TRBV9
TGTGCCAGCAACGGCGGGGGTGAAGGAAACACCATATATTTT
CASNGGGEGNTIYF
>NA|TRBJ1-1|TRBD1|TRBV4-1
TGCGCCAGCAGTCTAACAGGGGGTGGTGAAGCTTTCTTT
CASSLTGGGEAFF
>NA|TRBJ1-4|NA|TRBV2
TGTGCCAGCACGGGACATCAGGTGGGGGGTGAAAAACTGTTTTTT
CASTGHQVGGEKLFF
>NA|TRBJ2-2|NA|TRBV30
TGTGCCTGGAGTATCGGTACTACCCGGACGAACACCGGGGAGCTGTTTTTT
CAWSIGTTRTNTGELFF
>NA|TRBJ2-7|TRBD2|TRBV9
TGTGCCAGCAGCGTAAAAGGGAGCGGGGCCACGGCCTACGAGCAGTACTTC
CASSVKGSGATAYEQYF
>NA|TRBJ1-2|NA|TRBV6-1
TGTGCCAGCAGTGATCCCCCCCGAGGGAACTATGGCTACACCTTC
CASSDPPRGNYGYTF
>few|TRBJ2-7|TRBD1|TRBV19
TGTGCCAGTAGTGCGACAGGGTCCGAGCAGTACTTC
CASSATGSEQYF